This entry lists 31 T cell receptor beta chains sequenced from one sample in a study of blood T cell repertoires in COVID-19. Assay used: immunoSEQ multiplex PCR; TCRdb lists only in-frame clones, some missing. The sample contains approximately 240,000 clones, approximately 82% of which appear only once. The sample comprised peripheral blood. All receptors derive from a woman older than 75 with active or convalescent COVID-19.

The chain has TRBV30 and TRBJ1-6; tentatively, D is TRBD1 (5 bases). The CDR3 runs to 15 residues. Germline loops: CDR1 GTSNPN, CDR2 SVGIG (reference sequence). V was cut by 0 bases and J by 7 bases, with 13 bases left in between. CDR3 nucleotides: TGTGCCTGGAGTGTATCGTACGGGGGAAATTCACCCCTCCACTTT. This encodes CAWSVSYGGNSPLHF.

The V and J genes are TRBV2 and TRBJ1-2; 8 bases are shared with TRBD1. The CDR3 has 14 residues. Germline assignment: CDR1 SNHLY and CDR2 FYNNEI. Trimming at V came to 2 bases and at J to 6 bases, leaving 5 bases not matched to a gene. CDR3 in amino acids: CASSEQGASNGYTF. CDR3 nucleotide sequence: TGTGCCAGCAGTGAACAGGGGGCGAGTAATGGCTACACCTTC.

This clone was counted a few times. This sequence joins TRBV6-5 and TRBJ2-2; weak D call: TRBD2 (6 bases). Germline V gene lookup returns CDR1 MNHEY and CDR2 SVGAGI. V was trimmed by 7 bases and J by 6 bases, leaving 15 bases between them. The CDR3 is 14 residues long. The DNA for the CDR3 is TGTGCCAGCACGGGTACTAGCCACCCCGGGGAGCTGTTTTTT. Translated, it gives CASTGTSHPGELFF.

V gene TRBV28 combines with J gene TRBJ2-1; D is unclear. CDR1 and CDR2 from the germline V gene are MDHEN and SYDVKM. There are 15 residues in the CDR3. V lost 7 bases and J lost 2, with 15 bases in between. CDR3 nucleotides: TGTGCCAGCACCATTCGCGCAAAACCCTACAATGAGCAGTTCTTC. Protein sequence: CASTIRAKPYNEQFF. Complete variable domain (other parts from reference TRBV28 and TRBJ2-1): DVKVTQSSRYLVKRTGEKVFLECVQDMDHENMFWYRQDPGLGLRLIYFSYDVKMKEKGDIPEGYSVSREKKERFSLILESASTNQTSMYLCASTIRAKPYNEQFFGPGTRLTVL.

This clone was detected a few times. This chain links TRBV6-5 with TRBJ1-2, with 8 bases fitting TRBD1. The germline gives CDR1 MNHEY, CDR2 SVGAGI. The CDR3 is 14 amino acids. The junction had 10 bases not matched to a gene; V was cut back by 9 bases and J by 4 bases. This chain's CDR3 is CASTTSTGAYGYTF. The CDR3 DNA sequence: TGTGCCAGTACCACTTCGACAGGGGCCTATGGCTACACCTTC.

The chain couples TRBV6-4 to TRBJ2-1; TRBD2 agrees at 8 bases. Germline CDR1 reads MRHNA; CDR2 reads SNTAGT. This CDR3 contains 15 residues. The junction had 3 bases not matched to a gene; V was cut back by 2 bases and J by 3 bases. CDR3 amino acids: CASSDTGTSYNEQFF. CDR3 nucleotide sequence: TGTGCCAGCAGTGACACCGGGACTAGCTACAATGAGCAGTTCTTC.

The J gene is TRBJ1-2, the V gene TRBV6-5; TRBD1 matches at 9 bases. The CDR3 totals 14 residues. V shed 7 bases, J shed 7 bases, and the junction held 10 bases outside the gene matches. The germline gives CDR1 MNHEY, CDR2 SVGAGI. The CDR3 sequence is CASTDRGIGGGYTF. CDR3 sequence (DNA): TGTGCCAGCACGGACAGGGGAATTGGTGGTGGCTACACCTTC.

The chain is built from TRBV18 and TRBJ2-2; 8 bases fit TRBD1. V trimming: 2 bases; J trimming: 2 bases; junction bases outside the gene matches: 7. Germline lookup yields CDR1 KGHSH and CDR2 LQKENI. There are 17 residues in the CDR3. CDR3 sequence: CASSPGQGLINTGELFF. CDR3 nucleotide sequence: TGTGCCAGCTCACCAGGACAGGGTTTGATAAACACCGGGGAGCTGTTTTTT.

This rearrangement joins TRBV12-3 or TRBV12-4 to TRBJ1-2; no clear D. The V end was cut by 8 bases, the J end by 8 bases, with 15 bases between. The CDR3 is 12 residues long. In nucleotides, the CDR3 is TGTGCCAGCTTCGGTGGAGTCTTGGGCTACACCTTC. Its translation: CASFGGVLGYTF.

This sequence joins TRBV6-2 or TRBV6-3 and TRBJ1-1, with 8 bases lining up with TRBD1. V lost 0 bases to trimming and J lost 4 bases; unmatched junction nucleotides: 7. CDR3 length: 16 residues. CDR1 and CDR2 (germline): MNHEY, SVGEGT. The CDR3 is CASSYSLGQESTEAFF. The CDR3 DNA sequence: TGTGCCAGCAGTTACTCATTGGGACAGGAGAGCACTGAAGCTTTCTTT.

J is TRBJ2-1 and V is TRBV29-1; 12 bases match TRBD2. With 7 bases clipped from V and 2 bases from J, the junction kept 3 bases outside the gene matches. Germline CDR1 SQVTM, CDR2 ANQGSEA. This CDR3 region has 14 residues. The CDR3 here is CSARLAGAYNEQFF. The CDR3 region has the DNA TGCAGCGCAAGACTAGCGGGGGCCTACAATGAGCAGTTCTTC.

CDR3 loop: CASSPGLAGALIAKNIQYF. Here the CDR3 DNA reads TGCGCCAGCAGCCCCGGACTAGCGGGAGCTCTTATAGCCAAAAACATTCAGTACTTC. The chain combines TRBV4-1 with TRBJ2-4; 13 bases line up with TRBD2. Germline V lookup: CDR1 MGHRA, CDR2 YSYEKL. The CDR3 covers 19 residues. V was clipped by 4 bases and J by 0 bases; unmatched bases: 9.

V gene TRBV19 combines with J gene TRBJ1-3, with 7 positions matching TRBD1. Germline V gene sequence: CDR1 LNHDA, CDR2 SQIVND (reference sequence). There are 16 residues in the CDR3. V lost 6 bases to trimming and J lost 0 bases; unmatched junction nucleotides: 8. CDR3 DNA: TGTGCCAGTAGCCTACAGGGGAAAAGCTCTGGAAACACCATATATTTT. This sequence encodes CASSLQGKSSGNTIYF.

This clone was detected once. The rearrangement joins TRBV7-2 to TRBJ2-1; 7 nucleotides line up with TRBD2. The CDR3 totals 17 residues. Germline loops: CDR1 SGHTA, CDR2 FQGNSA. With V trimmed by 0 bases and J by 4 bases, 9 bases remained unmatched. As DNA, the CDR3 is TGTGCCAGCAGCTTAGCGGGAAGCGGGATAAAGTACAATGAGCAGTTCTTC. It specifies CASSLAGSGIKYNEQFF.

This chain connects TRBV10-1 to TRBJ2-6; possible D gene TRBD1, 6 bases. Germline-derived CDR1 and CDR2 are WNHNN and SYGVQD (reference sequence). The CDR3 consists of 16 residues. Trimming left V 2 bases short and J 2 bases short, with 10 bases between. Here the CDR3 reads CASSEHYRAGANVLTF. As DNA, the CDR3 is TGCGCCAGCAGTGAGCATTACAGGGCTGGGGCCAACGTCCTGACTTTC.

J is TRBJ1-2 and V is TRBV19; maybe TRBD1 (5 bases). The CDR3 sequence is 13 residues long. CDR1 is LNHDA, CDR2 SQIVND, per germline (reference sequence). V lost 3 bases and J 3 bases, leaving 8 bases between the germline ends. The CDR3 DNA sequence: TGTGCCAGTAGTATCGGAGGGGACTATGGCTACACCTTC. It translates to CASSIGGDYGYTF.

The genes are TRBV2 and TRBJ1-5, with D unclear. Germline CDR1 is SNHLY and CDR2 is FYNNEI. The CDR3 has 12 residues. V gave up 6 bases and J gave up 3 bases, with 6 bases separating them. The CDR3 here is CASRLYNQPQHF. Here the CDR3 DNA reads TGTGCCAGCAGACTCTACAATCAGCCCCAGCATTTT.

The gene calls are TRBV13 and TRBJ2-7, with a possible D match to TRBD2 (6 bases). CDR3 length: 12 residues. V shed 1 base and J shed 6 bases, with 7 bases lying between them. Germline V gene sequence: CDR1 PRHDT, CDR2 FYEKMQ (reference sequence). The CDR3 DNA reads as TGTGCCAGCAGCTTAGTGGGGGGCGAGCAGTACTTC. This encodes CASSLVGGEQYF.

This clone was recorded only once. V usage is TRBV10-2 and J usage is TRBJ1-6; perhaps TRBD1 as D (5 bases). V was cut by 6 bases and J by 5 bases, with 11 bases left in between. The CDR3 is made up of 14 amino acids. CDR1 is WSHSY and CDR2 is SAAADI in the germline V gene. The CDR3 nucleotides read TGCGCCAGCAGCTCGGACAACCATAATTCACCCCTCCACTTT. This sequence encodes CASSSDNHNSPLHF.

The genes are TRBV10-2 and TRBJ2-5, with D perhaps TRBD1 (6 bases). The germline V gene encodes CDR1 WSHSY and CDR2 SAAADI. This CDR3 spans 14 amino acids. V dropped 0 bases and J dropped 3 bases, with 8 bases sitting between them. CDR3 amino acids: CASSESNREETQYF. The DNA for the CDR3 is TGCGCCAGCAGTGAGTCGAACAGGGAAGAGACCCAGTACTTC.

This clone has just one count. CDR3 in DNA: TGTGCCAGCAGCTTATTGCGCTACGAGCAGTACTTC. Protein: CASSLLRYEQYF. The chain recombines TRBV11-2 with TRBJ2-7; D call uncertain. This CDR3 region has 12 residues. The V end was cut by 2 bases, the J end by 3 bases, with 5 bases between. In germline, CDR1 is SGHAT, CDR2 FQNNGV.

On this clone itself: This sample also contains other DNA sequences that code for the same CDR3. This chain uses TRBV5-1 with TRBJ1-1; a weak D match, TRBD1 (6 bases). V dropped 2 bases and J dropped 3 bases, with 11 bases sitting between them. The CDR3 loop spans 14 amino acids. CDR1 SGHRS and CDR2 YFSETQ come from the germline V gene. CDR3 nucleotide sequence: TGCGCCAGCAGCTTAACAGGGAGGGACACTGAAGCTTTCTTT. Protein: CASSLTGRDTEAFF.

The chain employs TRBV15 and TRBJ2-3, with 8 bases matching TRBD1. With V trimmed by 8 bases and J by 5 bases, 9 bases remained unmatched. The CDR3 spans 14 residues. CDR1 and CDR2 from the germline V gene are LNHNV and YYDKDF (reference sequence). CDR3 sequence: CATAQDRGIDTQYF. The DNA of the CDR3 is TGTGCCACCGCCCAAGACAGGGGAATAGATACGCAGTATTTT.

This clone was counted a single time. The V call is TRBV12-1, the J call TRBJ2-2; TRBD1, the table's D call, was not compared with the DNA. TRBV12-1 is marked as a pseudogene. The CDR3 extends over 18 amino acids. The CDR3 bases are TGTGCCAGCAGCTTTGGGCGTTTGCATAGGGGGATCGGGGGGGAGCTGTTTTTT. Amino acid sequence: CASSFGRLHRGIGGELFF.

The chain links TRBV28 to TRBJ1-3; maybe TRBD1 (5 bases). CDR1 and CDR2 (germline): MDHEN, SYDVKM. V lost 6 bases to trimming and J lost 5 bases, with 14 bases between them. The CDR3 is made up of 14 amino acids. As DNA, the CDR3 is TGTGCCAGCAGATACCAGGCAGGGAGAAACACCATATATTTT. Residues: CASRYQAGRNTIYF.

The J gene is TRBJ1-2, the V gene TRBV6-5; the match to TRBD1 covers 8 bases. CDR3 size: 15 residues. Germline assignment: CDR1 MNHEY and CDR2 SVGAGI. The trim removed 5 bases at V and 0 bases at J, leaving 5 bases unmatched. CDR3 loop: CASSPDRATNYGYTF. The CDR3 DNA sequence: TGTGCCAGCAGTCCGGACAGGGCCACTAACTATGGCTACACCTTC.

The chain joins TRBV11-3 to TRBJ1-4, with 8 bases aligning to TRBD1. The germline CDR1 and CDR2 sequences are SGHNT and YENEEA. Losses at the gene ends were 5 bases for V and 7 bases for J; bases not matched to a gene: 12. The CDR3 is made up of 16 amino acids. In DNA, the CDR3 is TGTGCCAGCAGCCGACGCTCCCGGACAGGGATTGAAAAACTGTTTTTT. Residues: CASSRRSRTGIEKLFF.

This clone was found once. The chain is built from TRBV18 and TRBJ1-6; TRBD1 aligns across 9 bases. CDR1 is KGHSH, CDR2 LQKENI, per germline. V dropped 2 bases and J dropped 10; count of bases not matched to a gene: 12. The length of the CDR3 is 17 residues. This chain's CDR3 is CASSPYRRGQGWSPLHF. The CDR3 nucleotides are TGTGCCAGCTCACCATATAGGCGGGGACAGGGATGGTCACCCCTCCACTTT.

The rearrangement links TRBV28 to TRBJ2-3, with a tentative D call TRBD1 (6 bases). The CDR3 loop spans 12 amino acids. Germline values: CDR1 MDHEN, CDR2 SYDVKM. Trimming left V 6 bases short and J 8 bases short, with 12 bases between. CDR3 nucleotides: TGTGCCAGCAGGCCATTAGGGGGTACGCAGTATTTT. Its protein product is CASRPLGGTQYF.

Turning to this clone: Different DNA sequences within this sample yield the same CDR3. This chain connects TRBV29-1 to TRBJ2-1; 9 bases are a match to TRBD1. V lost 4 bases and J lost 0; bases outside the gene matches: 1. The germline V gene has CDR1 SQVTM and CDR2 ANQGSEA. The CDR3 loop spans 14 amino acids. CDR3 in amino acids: CSVGDRASYNEQFF. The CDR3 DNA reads TGCAGCGTTGGGGACAGGGCCTCCTACAATGAGCAGTTCTTC.

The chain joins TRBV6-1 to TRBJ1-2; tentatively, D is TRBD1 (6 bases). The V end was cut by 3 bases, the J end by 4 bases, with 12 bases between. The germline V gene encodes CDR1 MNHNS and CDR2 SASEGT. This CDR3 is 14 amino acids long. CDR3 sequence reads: CASSDTGQSYGYTF. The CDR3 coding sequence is TGTGCCAGCAGTGACACCGGACAGAGCTATGGCTACACCTTC.